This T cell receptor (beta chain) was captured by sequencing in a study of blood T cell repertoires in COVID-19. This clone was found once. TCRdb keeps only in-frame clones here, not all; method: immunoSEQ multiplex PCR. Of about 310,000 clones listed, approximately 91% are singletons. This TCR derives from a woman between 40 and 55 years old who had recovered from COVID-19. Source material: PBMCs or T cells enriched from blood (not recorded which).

The CDR3: CSVEPTSTEAFF. The DNA for the CDR3 is TGCAGCGTTGAGCCAACCAGCACTGAAGCTTTCTTT. V gene TRBV29-1 combines with J gene TRBJ1-1; D is unclear. V was pared by 3 bases and J by 4 bases, with 9 bases between. CDR1 SQVTM and CDR2 ANQGSEA come from the germline V gene. CDR3 length equals 12 residues.